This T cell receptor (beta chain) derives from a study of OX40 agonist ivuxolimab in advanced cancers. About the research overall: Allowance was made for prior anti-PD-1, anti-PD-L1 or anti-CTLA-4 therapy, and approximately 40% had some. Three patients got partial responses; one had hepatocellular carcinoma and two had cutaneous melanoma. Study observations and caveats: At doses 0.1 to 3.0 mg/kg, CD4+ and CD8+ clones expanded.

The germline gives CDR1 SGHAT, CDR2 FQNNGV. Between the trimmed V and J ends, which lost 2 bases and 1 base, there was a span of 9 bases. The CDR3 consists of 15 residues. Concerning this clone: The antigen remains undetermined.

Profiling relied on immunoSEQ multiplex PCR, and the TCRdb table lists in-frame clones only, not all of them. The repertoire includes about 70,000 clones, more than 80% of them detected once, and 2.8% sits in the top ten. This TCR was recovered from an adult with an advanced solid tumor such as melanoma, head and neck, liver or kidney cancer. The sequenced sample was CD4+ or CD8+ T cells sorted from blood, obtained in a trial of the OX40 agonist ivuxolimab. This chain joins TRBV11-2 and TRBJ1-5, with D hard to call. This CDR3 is CASSLKKGSNQPQHF. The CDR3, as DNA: TGTGCCAGCAGCTTAAAGAAAGGGAGCAATCAGCCCCAGCATTTT.